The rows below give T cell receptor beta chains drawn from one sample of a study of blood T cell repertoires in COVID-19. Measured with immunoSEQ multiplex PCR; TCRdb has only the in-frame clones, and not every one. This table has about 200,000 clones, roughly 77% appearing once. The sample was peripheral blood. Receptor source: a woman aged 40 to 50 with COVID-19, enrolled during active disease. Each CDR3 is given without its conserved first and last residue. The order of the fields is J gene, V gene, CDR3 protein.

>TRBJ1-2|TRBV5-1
ASSFNSGGNGYT
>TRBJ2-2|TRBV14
ASSQNRETGELF
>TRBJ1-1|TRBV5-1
ASSLVSGADTEAF
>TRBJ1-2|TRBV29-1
SVEERRGRLGGYT
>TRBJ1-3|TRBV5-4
ASSLRQGIYSGNTIY
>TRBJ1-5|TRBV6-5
ASKSSAGQPQH
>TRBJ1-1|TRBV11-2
ASSPGQGSTEAF
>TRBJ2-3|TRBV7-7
ASSLAPQSDTQY
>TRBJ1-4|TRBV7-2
ASSFGGTNEKLF
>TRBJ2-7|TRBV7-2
ASSIFSDSEQY
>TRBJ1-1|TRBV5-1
ASSLQGARGTEAF
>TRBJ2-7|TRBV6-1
ASSDPRLIEQY
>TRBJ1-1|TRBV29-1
SVATGALQAF
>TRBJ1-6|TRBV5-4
ASSFDTGTTQSPLH
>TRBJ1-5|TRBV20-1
SASYGIDQPQH
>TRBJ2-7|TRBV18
ASSPVSGGAVEQY
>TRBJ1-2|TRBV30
AWSQGAIYGYT
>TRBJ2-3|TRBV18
ASSPFSSGLTDTQY
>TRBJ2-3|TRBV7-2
ASSFRGGGMDTQY
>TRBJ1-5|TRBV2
ASRRGGNQPQH
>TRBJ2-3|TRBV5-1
ASSLSGYTDTQY
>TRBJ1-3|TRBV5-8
ASSFRGVNTIY
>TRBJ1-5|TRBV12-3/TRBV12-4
ASSRNQPQH
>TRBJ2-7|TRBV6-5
ASSYYRDRDTYEQY
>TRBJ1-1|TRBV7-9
ASSSYRENTEAF
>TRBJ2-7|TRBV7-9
ASSLAGSSSYEQY
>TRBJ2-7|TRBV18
ASSPEDGSGVAGTYEQY
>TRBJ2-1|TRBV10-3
AISGGLDLYNEQF
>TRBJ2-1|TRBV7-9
ASTQKDSYNEQF
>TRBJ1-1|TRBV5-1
ASKGETEAF
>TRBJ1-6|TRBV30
AWRLPGLFNSPLH